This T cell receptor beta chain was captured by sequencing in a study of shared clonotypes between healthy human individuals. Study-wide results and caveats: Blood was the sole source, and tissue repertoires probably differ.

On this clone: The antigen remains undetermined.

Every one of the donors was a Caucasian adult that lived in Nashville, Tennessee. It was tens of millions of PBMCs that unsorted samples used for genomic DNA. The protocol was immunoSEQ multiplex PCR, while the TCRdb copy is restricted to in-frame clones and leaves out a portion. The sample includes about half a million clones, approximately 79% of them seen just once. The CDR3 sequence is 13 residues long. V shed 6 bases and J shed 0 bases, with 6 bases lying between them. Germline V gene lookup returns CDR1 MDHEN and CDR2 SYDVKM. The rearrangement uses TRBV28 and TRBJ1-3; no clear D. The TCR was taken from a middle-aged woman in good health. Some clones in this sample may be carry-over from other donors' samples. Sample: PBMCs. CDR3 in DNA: TGTGCCAGCAGGTGGAGCTCTGGAAACACCATATATTTT. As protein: CASRWSSGNTIYF.